A selection of T cell receptor beta chains follows, all from one sample in a study of blood T cell repertoires in COVID-19. TCRdb's table, derived via immunoSEQ multiplex PCR, lists solely in-frame clones and lacks some. The data show about 160,000 clones, about 86% seen once. What was sequenced was peripheral blood. The receptors here all came from a woman aged 70-85 years with acute or convalescent COVID-19. CDR3s include the opening cysteine and the closing phenylalanine or tryptophan. The order of the fields is V gene, CDR3 length, D gene, J gene, CDR3 protein. The D gene is left open where the match is weak.

TRBV29-1,15,TRBD2,TRBJ2-3,CSVEVTSGKGGTQYF
TRBV10-3,15,-,TRBJ1-1,CAISEHGSRNTEAFF
TRBV29-1,15,TRBD1,TRBJ2-3,CSVAKGQRRTDTQYF
TRBV2,16,-,TRBJ2-1,CASSDVGAGVMNEQFF
TRBV24-1,16,TRBD1,TRBJ1-5,CATSDGTEPFNQPQHF
TRBV15,16,-,TRBJ1-4,CATSDHLLGGNEKLFF
TRBV11-2,15,TRBD2,TRBJ2-5,CASSGTSGVGETQYF
TRBV7-6,16,TRBD2,TRBJ2-2,CASSFRTSMHTGELFF
TRBV7-2,15,TRBD2,TRBJ2-5,CASSLAASGTGTQYF
TRBV7-2,16,-,TRBJ1-3,CASSLALGSSGNTIYF
TRBV6-2/TRBV6-3,16,TRBD1,TRBJ1-5,CASSPSGTGVNQPQHF
TRBV5-1,15,-,TRBJ2-7,CASSLDDRISYEQYF
TRBV18,13,-,TRBJ1-5,CASSPGGNQPQHF
TRBV27,15,-,TRBJ1-3,CASILRGGLGNTIYF
TRBV3-1/TRBV3-2,13,-,TRBJ1-1,CASSQVGGLGAFF
TRBV7-2,13,TRBD1,TRBJ2-1,CASSSLRGLEQFF